This is a list of T cell receptor beta chains from one sample in a study of CD4 T cell repertoires in COVID-19. The data were produced by immunoSEQ multiplex PCR, yet TCRdb's version contains in-frame clones alone and is incomplete. The data show about 24,000 clones, about 93% seen once. This specimen consisted of circulating follicular helper CD4+ T cells (cTfh) from blood, obtained before the COVID-19 pandemic. The receptors shown here come from a human donor who had COVID-19. The CDR3 runs from the conserved cysteine through the conserved F or W. A D gene is named only where the DNA matches it firmly. Size tells how often a clone was seen (once, few, many) or the class of an expanded clone, and some rows leave it out.

CDR3: CASAPQQAEAFF; DNA: TGTGCCAGCGCTCCCCAGCAGGCTGAAGCTTTCTTT; size: .; V: TRBV19; D: .; length: 12; J: TRBJ1-1
CDR3: CASSLNSLAGEYNEQFF; DNA: TGCGCCAGCAGCTTGAACTCACTAGCGGGGGAGTACAATGAGCAGTTCTTC; size: .; V: TRBV5-1; D: TRBD2; length: 17; J: TRBJ2-1
CDR3: CASSLGQANTGELFF; DNA: TGTGCCAGCAGCTTAGGCCAGGCGAACACCGGGGAGCTGTTTTTT; size: .; V: TRBV7-6; D: .; length: 15; J: TRBJ2-2
CDR3: CASSLNPGIGMNSPLHF; DNA: TGTGCCAGCAGCTTAAACCCGGGGATAGGGATGAATTCACCCCTCCACTTT; size: .; V: TRBV7-9; D: .; length: 17; J: TRBJ1-6
CDR3: CAISGNYGYTF; DNA: TGTGCCATCAGCGGGAACTATGGCTACACCTTC; size: .; V: TRBV10-3; D: .; length: 11; J: TRBJ1-2
CDR3: CASSSGLDNSPLHF; DNA: TGTGCCAGCAGCTCGGGACTGGATAATTCACCCCTCCACTTT; size: .; V: TRBV5-6; D: .; length: 14; J: TRBJ1-6
CDR3: CASSKSGLAANTGELFF; DNA: TGTGCCAGTAGTAAATCGGGACTAGCGGCGAACACCGGGGAGCTGTTTTTT; size: .; V: TRBV19; D: TRBD2; length: 17; J: TRBJ2-2
CDR3: CASSLASGGSDEQFF; DNA: TGCGCCAGCAGCTTAGCTAGCGGGGGGTCGGATGAGCAGTTCTTC; size: .; V: TRBV5-1; D: TRBD2; length: 15; J: TRBJ2-1
CDR3: CASRPTAIYAGYTF; DNA: TGTGCCAGTCGACCGACAGCAATTTATGCCGGCTACACCTTC; size: .; V: TRBV19; D: .; length: 14; J: TRBJ1-2
CDR3: CASSGTGISGNTIYF; DNA: TGTGCCAGCAGCGGGACAGGGATCTCTGGAAACACCATATATTTT; size: .; V: TRBV7-2; D: TRBD1; length: 15; J: TRBJ1-3
CDR3: CASSRQLDTEAFF; DNA: TGTGCCAGCAGCAGACAGTTGGACACTGAAGCTTTCTTT; size: .; V: TRBV7-3; D: .; length: 13; J: TRBJ1-1
CDR3: CASSARNTIYF; DNA: TGTGCCAGCAGCGCTAGAAACACCATATATTTT; size: .; V: TRBV28; D: .; length: 11; J: TRBJ1-3
CDR3: CASSPLGAGGVYNEQFF; DNA: TGTGCCAGCAGTCCCCTCGGGGCGGGAGGGGTATACAATGAGCAGTTCTTC; size: .; V: TRBV14; D: TRBD2; length: 17; J: TRBJ2-1
CDR3: CASSWGVTGEETQYF; DNA: TGTGCCAGCAGTTGGGGGGTAACAGGGGAAGAGACCCAGTACTTC; size: .; V: TRBV6-1; D: .; length: 15; J: TRBJ2-5
CDR3: CASLERTEAFF; DNA: TGTGCCAGTTTGGAGAGGACTGAAGCTTTCTTT; size: few; V: TRBV6-6; D: .; length: 11; J: TRBJ1-1
CDR3: CASSRDRGTYEQYF; DNA: TGTGCCAGCAGCCGGGACAGGGGGACGTACGAGCAGTACTTC; size: .; V: TRBV6-6; D: TRBD1; length: 14; J: TRBJ2-7
CDR3: CASMRDSLGGTEAFF; DNA: TGTGCCAGTATGAGAGACAGCCTGGGGGGCACTGAAGCTTTCTTT; size: once; V: TRBV19; D: .; length: 15; J: TRBJ1-1
CDR3: CASSLLAGATDTQYF; DNA: TGTGCCAGCAGCTTACTAGCGGGGGCAACAGATACGCAGTATTTT; size: .; V: TRBV7-8; D: TRBD2; length: 15; J: TRBJ2-3
CDR3: CASSPAQSDQPQHF; DNA: TGTGCCAGCTCACCAGCGCAGAGCGATCAGCCCCAGCATTTT; size: .; V: TRBV18; D: .; length: 14; J: TRBJ1-5
CDR3: CASSPQRVSNEQYF; DNA: TGTGCCAGCAGCCCCCAGCGGGTCTCTAACGAGCAGTACTTC; size: .; V: TRBV11-3; D: .; length: 14; J: TRBJ2-7
CDR3: CASSSGPTDTQYF; DNA: TGTGCCAGCAGCTCAGGCCCCACAGATACGCAGTATTTT; size: .; V: TRBV6-6; D: .; length: 13; J: TRBJ2-3
CDR3: CSVVRGGSSNQPQHF; DNA: TGCAGCGTTGTCCGTGGGGGCAGCAGCAATCAGCCCCAGCATTTT; size: .; V: TRBV29-1; D: .; length: 15; J: TRBJ1-5
CDR3: CASSLPRENTGELFF; DNA: TGTGCCAGCAGCTTACCCCGGGAGAACACCGGGGAGCTGTTTTTT; size: .; V: TRBV7-8; D: .; length: 15; J: TRBJ2-2
CDR3: CASGTGSSPLHF; DNA: TGTGCCAGCGGAACGGGGTCTTCACCCCTCCACTTT; size: .; V: TRBV28; D: .; length: 12; J: TRBJ1-6
CDR3: CASSPPGDSEQYF; DNA: TGTGCCAGCAGCCCCCCCGGGGACTCCGAGCAGTACTTC; size: .; V: TRBV7-8; D: .; length: 13; J: TRBJ2-7
CDR3: CASSPAGLPLGEQFF; DNA: TGTGCCAGCAGCCCCGCGGGACTTCCATTGGGTGAGCAGTTCTTC; size: .; V: TRBV19; D: .; length: 15; J: TRBJ2-1